Listed below are T cell receptor beta chains from one sample, sequenced in a study of identical twins. A single record per CDR3 protein comes from TCRdb applying MiXCR to the 5' RACE reads. The sample shows about 190,000 distinct CDR3 sequences, more than 15% of them seen only once. These same data were also listed under a study on T cells expressing NK-cell markers.

The sample consisted of CD8+ T cells sorted from blood. The receptor source for this set is a woman aged 18-35 years in good health. Each CDR3 is given with its conserved first and last residue. Fields, in order: CDR3 protein, CDR3 DNA, V gene, CDR3 length, J gene, clone size, D gene. The D gene is left open where the match is weak. Clone size appears in some rows only: once, few, many, or a class for an expanded clone.

cdr3_aa: CASSLEGGPYGYTF
cdr3_nt: TGTGCCAGCAGCTTAGAGGGGGGGCCATATGGCTACACCTTC
v_call: TRBV7-9
cdr3_length: 14
j_call: TRBJ1-2
clone_size: .
d_call: .

cdr3_aa: CACMWGPNTEAFF
cdr3_nt: TGTGCCTGCATGTGGGGCCCGAACACTGAAGCTTTCTTT
v_call: TRBV7-9
cdr3_length: 13
j_call: TRBJ1-1
clone_size: many
d_call: .

cdr3_aa: CASSSSRWDTQYF
cdr3_nt: TGTGCCAGCAGCAGCTCTAGGTGGGATACGCAGTATTTT
v_call: TRBV7-8
cdr3_length: 13
j_call: TRBJ2-3
clone_size: .
d_call: .

cdr3_aa: CASSLGIPQQNEQFF
cdr3_nt: TGTGCCAGCAGCCTGGGAATCCCCCAACAAAATGAGCAGTTCTTC
v_call: TRBV7-9
cdr3_length: 15
j_call: TRBJ2-1
clone_size: .
d_call: .

cdr3_aa: CASSLPRNYEQYF
cdr3_nt: TGCGCCAGCAGCTTGCCCAGGAACTACGAGCAGTACTTC
v_call: TRBV5-1
cdr3_length: 13
j_call: TRBJ2-7
clone_size: .
d_call: .

cdr3_aa: CASSAGLAGAIDTQYF
cdr3_nt: TGTGCCAGCAGCGCCGGACTAGCGGGAGCTATAGATACGCAGTATTTT
v_call: TRBV9
cdr3_length: 16
j_call: TRBJ2-3
clone_size: .
d_call: TRBD2

cdr3_aa: CASNGGTEDNQPQHF
cdr3_nt: TGTGCCAGCAACGGAGGGACAGAGGATAATCAGCCCCAGCATTTT
v_call: TRBV12-3/TRBV12-4
cdr3_length: 15
j_call: TRBJ1-5
clone_size: many
d_call: TRBD1

cdr3_aa: CASSLGTGSSYEQYF
cdr3_nt: TGTGCCAGCAGTTTAGGGACAGGGAGCTCCTACGAGCAGTACTTC
v_call: TRBV27
cdr3_length: 15
j_call: TRBJ2-7
clone_size: few
d_call: TRBD1

cdr3_aa: CAFSSAGELFF
cdr3_nt: TGTGCCTTTAGCTCCGCCGGGGAGCTGTTTTTT
v_call: TRBV7-8
cdr3_length: 11
j_call: TRBJ2-2
clone_size: few
d_call: .

cdr3_aa: CASSLDIGGGYEQYF
cdr3_nt: TGTGCCAGCAGCTTAGATATCGGAGGGGGCTACGAGCAGTACTTC
v_call: TRBV7-9
cdr3_length: 15
j_call: TRBJ2-7
clone_size: .
d_call: .

cdr3_aa: CASSWAPGSYNEQFF
cdr3_nt: TGTGCCAGCAGTTGGGCGCCAGGCTCCTACAATGAGCAGTTCTTC
v_call: TRBV6-2/TRBV6-3
cdr3_length: 15
j_call: TRBJ2-1
clone_size: .
d_call: .

cdr3_aa: CSAENRGLGNTEAFF
cdr3_nt: TGCAGTGCGGAAAACAGGGGGCTCGGGAACACTGAAGCTTTCTTT
v_call: TRBV20-1
cdr3_length: 15
j_call: TRBJ1-1
clone_size: .
d_call: TRBD1

cdr3_aa: CAWSGDRQPQHF
cdr3_nt: TGTGCCTGGTCGGGGGATCGTCAGCCCCAGCATTTT
v_call: TRBV30
cdr3_length: 12
j_call: TRBJ1-5
clone_size: .
d_call: .

cdr3_aa: CASSLTAIQYF
cdr3_nt: TGTGCCAGCAGTTTAACAGCCATTCAGTACTTC
v_call: TRBV11-2
cdr3_length: 11
j_call: TRBJ2-4
clone_size: many
d_call: .

cdr3_aa: CASSSLRGGYDNEQFF
cdr3_nt: TGTGCCAGCAGCTCCCTCAGGGGGGGATATGACAATGAGCAGTTCTTC
v_call: TRBV7-9
cdr3_length: 16
j_call: TRBJ2-1
clone_size: .
d_call: .

cdr3_aa: CASSPLAGEMSETQYF
cdr3_nt: TGTGCCAGCAGCCCGCTAGCGGGAGAGATGTCAGAGACCCAGTACTTC
v_call: TRBV3-1
cdr3_length: 16
j_call: TRBJ2-5
clone_size: .
d_call: TRBD2

cdr3_aa: CASSVKGEGNSPLHF
cdr3_nt: TGTGCCAGCAGTGTCAAGGGGGAGGGTAATTCACCCCTCCACTTT
v_call: TRBV6-4
cdr3_length: 15
j_call: TRBJ1-6
clone_size: .
d_call: .

cdr3_aa: CASSLFGLAGNDEQFF
cdr3_nt: TGCGCCAGCAGCTTGTTTGGGTTGGCGGGGAACGATGAGCAGTTCTTC
v_call: TRBV5-1
cdr3_length: 16
j_call: TRBJ2-1
clone_size: .
d_call: .

cdr3_aa: CASLRQGVTGELFF
cdr3_nt: TGTGCCAGCCTAAGACAGGGTGTGACGGGGGAGCTGTTTTTT
v_call: TRBV12-3/TRBV12-4
cdr3_length: 14
j_call: TRBJ2-2
clone_size: .
d_call: TRBD1

cdr3_aa: CASEGGASTDTQYF
cdr3_nt: TGTGCCAGCGAAGGGGGGGCTAGCACAGATACGCAGTATTTT
v_call: TRBV2
cdr3_length: 14
j_call: TRBJ2-3
clone_size: few
d_call: .

cdr3_aa: CAIRRTGELFF
cdr3_nt: TGTGCCATCCGGAGGACCGGGGAGCTGTTTTTT
v_call: TRBV7-7
cdr3_length: 11
j_call: TRBJ2-2
clone_size: .
d_call: .

cdr3_aa: CASSQLAGVTYEQYF
cdr3_nt: TGCGCCAGCAGCCAATTAGCGGGCGTTACCTACGAGCAGTACTTC
v_call: TRBV4-1
cdr3_length: 15
j_call: TRBJ2-7
clone_size: .
d_call: TRBD2

cdr3_aa: CSVVGQGGYTF
cdr3_nt: TGCAGCGTTGTGGGACAGGGGGGCTACACCTTC
v_call: TRBV29-1
cdr3_length: 11
j_call: TRBJ1-2
clone_size: .
d_call: TRBD1

cdr3_aa: CASSFGQGAEQYF
cdr3_nt: TGTGCCAGCAGTTTCGGACAGGGGGCCGAGCAGTACTTC
v_call: TRBV27
cdr3_length: 13
j_call: TRBJ2-7
clone_size: many
d_call: TRBD1

cdr3_aa: CASSLGGLAGGLFF
cdr3_nt: TGTGCCAGCAGTTTAGGAGGACTAGCGGGGGGGCTGTTCTTC
v_call: TRBV12-3/TRBV12-4
cdr3_length: 14
j_call: TRBJ2-1
clone_size: few
d_call: TRBD2

cdr3_aa: CSVMGTTEAFF
cdr3_nt: TGCAGCGTTATGGGGACCACTGAAGCTTTCTTT
v_call: TRBV29-1
cdr3_length: 11
j_call: TRBJ1-1
clone_size: few
d_call: .

cdr3_aa: CAIRTGSEQYF
cdr3_nt: TGTGCCATACGGACAGGGTCCGAGCAGTACTTC
v_call: TRBV2
cdr3_length: 11
j_call: TRBJ2-7
clone_size: few
d_call: TRBD1

cdr3_aa: CASSPQGDTAEQYF
cdr3_nt: TGTGCCAGCAGCCCTCAGGGGGATACGGCCGAGCAGTACTTC
v_call: TRBV5-6
cdr3_length: 14
j_call: TRBJ2-7
clone_size: .
d_call: TRBD1

cdr3_aa: CASVPGGGSTDTQYF
cdr3_nt: TGTGCCAGCGTCCCTGGGGGGGGATCCACAGATACGCAGTATTTT
v_call: TRBV12-3/TRBV12-4
cdr3_length: 15
j_call: TRBJ2-3
clone_size: .
d_call: TRBD2

cdr3_aa: CASSEGRAGELFF
cdr3_nt: TGCGCCAGCAGTGAGGGTCGGGCTGGGGAGCTGTTTTTT
v_call: TRBV10-1
cdr3_length: 13
j_call: TRBJ2-2
clone_size: .
d_call: .

cdr3_aa: CASSQVVGSGVNEQFF
cdr3_nt: TGTGCCAGCAGCCAAGTGGTTGGTAGCGGGGTTAATGAGCAGTTCTTC
v_call: TRBV3-1
cdr3_length: 16
j_call: TRBJ2-1
clone_size: .
d_call: TRBD2

cdr3_aa: CASSQDPGETYEQYF
cdr3_nt: TGCGCCAGCAGCCAAGACCCGGGAGAAACCTACGAGCAGTACTTC
v_call: TRBV4-3
cdr3_length: 15
j_call: TRBJ2-7
clone_size: .
d_call: .

cdr3_aa: CASSLSGDVGQYF
cdr3_nt: TGTGCCAGCAGTCTAAGTGGCGATGTGGGGCAGTACTTC
v_call: TRBV27
cdr3_length: 13
j_call: TRBJ2-7
clone_size: many
d_call: .

cdr3_aa: CASRDPLQEYF
cdr3_nt: TGTGCCAGCAGGGATCCGTTACAGGAGTATTTT
v_call: TRBV6-2/TRBV6-3
cdr3_length: 11
j_call: TRBJ2-3
clone_size: .
d_call: .

cdr3_aa: CSASRRDGSYNEQFF
cdr3_nt: TGCAGTGCTAGTCGGCGGGACGGCTCCTACAATGAGCAGTTCTTC
v_call: TRBV20-1
cdr3_length: 15
j_call: TRBJ2-1
clone_size: .
d_call: .

cdr3_aa: CASSRDRGGWDGYTF
cdr3_nt: TGTGCCAGCAGCAGGGACAGGGGAGGTTGGGATGGCTACACCTTC
v_call: TRBV6-1
cdr3_length: 15
j_call: TRBJ1-2
clone_size: .
d_call: TRBD1

cdr3_aa: CASGDSGITDTQYF
cdr3_nt: TGTGCCAGCGGGGATAGCGGTATTACAGATACGCAGTATTTT
v_call: TRBV9
cdr3_length: 14
j_call: TRBJ2-3
clone_size: .
d_call: .

cdr3_aa: CSARAQGVIYEQYF
cdr3_nt: TGCAGTGCTAGAGCTCAAGGAGTGATATACGAGCAGTACTTC
v_call: TRBV20-1
cdr3_length: 14
j_call: TRBJ2-7
clone_size: .
d_call: .

cdr3_aa: CSVGQVAFSPLHF
cdr3_nt: TGCAGCGTAGGACAGGTGGCTTTTTCACCCCTCCACTTT
v_call: TRBV29-1
cdr3_length: 13
j_call: TRBJ1-6
clone_size: once
d_call: TRBD1

cdr3_aa: CASSLSGLAEQFF
cdr3_nt: TGCGCCAGCAGCCTATCTGGACTAGCAGAGCAGTTCTTC
v_call: TRBV4-3
cdr3_length: 13
j_call: TRBJ2-1
clone_size: .
d_call: TRBD2

cdr3_aa: CASSFYNTIYF
cdr3_nt: TGTGCCAGCAGTTTCTATAACACCATATATTTT
v_call: TRBV28
cdr3_length: 11
j_call: TRBJ1-3
clone_size: .
d_call: .

cdr3_aa: CASSLRMGQGYF
cdr3_nt: TGTGCCAGCAGCTTAAGGATGGGACAGGGTTACTTC
v_call: TRBV7-9
cdr3_length: 12
j_call: TRBJ2-7
clone_size: .
d_call: TRBD1

cdr3_aa: CASSYDSYTQYF
cdr3_nt: TGCGCCAGCAGCTATGACAGTTATACGCAGTATTTT
v_call: TRBV5-1
cdr3_length: 12
j_call: TRBJ2-3
clone_size: few
d_call: .

cdr3_aa: CASSQDRTGGLDTQYF
cdr3_nt: TGCGCCAGCAGCCAAGATCGAACGGGAGGGTTGGATACGCAGTATTTT
v_call: TRBV4-3
cdr3_length: 16
j_call: TRBJ2-3
clone_size: .
d_call: TRBD2

cdr3_aa: CASTEIGGWQVEAFF
cdr3_nt: TGTGCCAGCACCGAAATCGGGGGGTGGCAGGTTGAAGCTTTCTTT
v_call: TRBV27
cdr3_length: 15
j_call: TRBJ1-1
clone_size: .
d_call: .

cdr3_aa: CASSPLRGETQYF
cdr3_nt: TGTGCCAGCAGCCCCCTCAGGGGAGAGACCCAGTACTTC
v_call: TRBV6-6
cdr3_length: 13
j_call: TRBJ2-5
clone_size: .
d_call: .

cdr3_aa: CASSSSPYTGDVYEQYF
cdr3_nt: TGTGCCAGCAGCTCCTCACCTTACACAGGGGACGTCTACGAGCAGTACTTC
v_call: TRBV7-9
cdr3_length: 17
j_call: TRBJ2-7
clone_size: .
d_call: TRBD1